Detailed here is one T cell receptor beta chain. Its antigen is unknown. The data were obtained in a study of radiation and T cells in renal cell carcinoma. Whole-study results and caveats: From baseline, blood top tumor clonotypes peaked at 2 weeks post-radiation.

The assay was immunoSEQ multiplex PCR, and TCRdb's table has in-frame clones only and misses some. Of approximately 70,000 clones in the sample, roughly 80% were seen once. Time point specified: blood 4 weeks post-SBRT, at nephrectomy. Documented treatment: 15 Gy SBRT to primary tumor, nephrectomy 4 weeks later. V lost 0 bases, J lost 7 bases, and 7 bases stayed unmatched. This CDR3 comprises 15 residues. CDR1 and CDR2 from the germline V gene are SGDLS and YYNGEE. The sequences come from blood, collected from a patient whose treatment included radiotherapy and nephrectomy. The clonotype comes from a man in his sixties with renal cell carcinoma. This rearrangement joins TRBV9 to TRBJ2-1, with 7 nucleotides matching TRBD2. This chain's CDR3 is CASSVATAGWNEQFF. Written as DNA, the CDR3 is TGTGCCAGCAGCGTAGCTACAGCGGGATGGAATGAGCAGTTCTTC.